The clone carrying this T cell receptor (beta chain) has a handful of counts. Antigen unknown. The sample originates from a study of shared clonotypes between healthy human individuals. The protocol was immunoSEQ multiplex PCR, while the TCRdb copy is restricted to in-frame clones and leaves out a portion. The table has more than 1 million clones, approximately 80% seen once; the top ten hold under 0.65%. Study outcomes and limitations: The naive CD4 repertoires of a handful of donors were compared, and around 4.7% of clonotypes were shared.

CDR3 length: 15 amino acids. The ends lost 4 bases at V and 5 bases at J; junction bases unmatched: 4. Looked up from germline, CDR1 is MNHEY and CDR2 is SVGAGI. All donors were healthy HIV-negative adults lacking recent acute infections or vaccinations. The chain couples TRBV6-5 to TRBJ2-7; 14 nucleotides align to TRBD2. The sample consisted of memory CD4+ T cells from PBMCs. Sample subset: CD45RA-negative fraction. This sequence originates from a man aged 18 to 29 in good health. Some clones in this sample may be carry-over from other donors' samples. This chain's CDR3 is CASSSKGLAGDEQYF. The DNA of the CDR3 is TGTGCCAGCAGTTCCAAGGGACTAGCGGGAGACGAGCAGTACTTC.